These T cell receptor beta chains were read from a single sample in a study of metastatic and nonmetastatic thyroid tumors. TCRdb reanalyzed the PCR reads with MiXCR. Of roughly 12,000 clones listed, roughly 33% are singletons. Sequencing input: tumor tissue. The receptors come from a female donor with papillary thyroid cancer or a benign thyroid nodule (not recorded which). Some clones in this sample may be carry-over from other donors' samples. CDR3s include the opening cysteine and the closing phenylalanine or tryptophan. A D gene is named only where the DNA matches it firmly. Only some rows state a clone size, as once, few, many or a class for expanded clones.

CDR3 protein,CDR3 DNA,D gene,clone size,V gene,J gene
CASSLLGGYNEQFF,TGTGCCAGCAGCTTGCTCGGGGGGTACAATGAGCAGTTCTTC,TRBD2,NA,TRBV7-2,TRBJ2-1
CSVSPAGNTIYF,TGCAGCGTGTCACCCGCGGGAAACACCATATATTTT,NA,many,TRBV29-1,TRBJ1-3
CSAPWRTRNNEQFF,TGCAGTGCCCCCTGGCGGACTCGGAACAATGAGCAGTTCTTC,NA,NA,TRBV20-1,TRBJ2-1
CASSQDLAGESTDTQYF,TGTGCCAGCAGCCAAGATTTAGCGGGAGAGAGCACAGATACGCAGTATTTT,TRBD2,many,TRBV4-2,TRBJ2-3
CSARQGPYEQYF,TGCAGTGCCAGACAGGGACCCTACGAGCAGTACTTC,TRBD1,NA,TRBV20-1,TRBJ2-7
CASAPYGYEQYF,TGTGCCAGCGCGCCCTATGGTTACGAGCAGTACTTC,NA,NA,TRBV6-1,TRBJ2-7
CSARDLTSGFAYEQFF,TGCAGTGCTAGAGACTTAACTAGCGGGTTTGCGTATGAGCAGTTCTTC,TRBD2,NA,TRBV20-1,TRBJ2-1
CASRVEQGTDTQYF,TGTGCCAGCAGGGTCGAACAGGGGACAGATACGCAGTATTTT,TRBD1,NA,TRBV2,TRBJ2-3
CASSERQSYNEQFF,TGCGCCAGCAGTGAACGACAATCCTACAATGAGCAGTTCTTC,NA,NA,TRBV10-2,TRBJ2-1
CASSLGRVNTEAFF,TGCGCCAGCAGCTTGGGCAGAGTGAACACTGAAGCTTTCTTT,NA,NA,TRBV5-1,TRBJ1-1
CASSGGRAFF,TGTGCCAGCAGTGGAGGGCGCGCTTTCTTT,NA,medium-sized,TRBV6-1,TRBJ1-1
CASSVGGSGNTGELFF,TGTGCCAGCAGCGTAGGTGGAAGCGGGAACACCGGGGAGCTGTTTTTT,NA,NA,TRBV9,TRBJ2-2
CASSPGTRNDEQFF,TGTGCCAGCTCACCGGGGACTAGAAACGATGAACAGTTCTTC,TRBD2,NA,TRBV18,TRBJ2-1
CASSEWGRGGEAFF,TGTGCCAGCAGTGAATGGGGCAGGGGGGGCGAAGCTTTCTTT,TRBD1,medium-sized,TRBV27,TRBJ1-1
CASSEALPDYYEQYF,TGTGCCAGCAGTGAAGCGCTTCCAGACTACTACGAGCAGTACTTC,NA,few,TRBV6-1,TRBJ2-7
CSSRTGEPYEQYF,TGCAGTTCTAGGACCGGTGAACCCTACGAGCAGTACTTC,NA,NA,TRBV20-1,TRBJ2-7
CASSVWVGSGRPTDTQYF,TGTGCCAGCAGCGTGTGGGTAGGCAGCGGGAGGCCCACAGATACGCAGTATTTT,TRBD2,NA,TRBV11-2,TRBJ2-3
CASSKETGVLAYTQYF,TGTGCCAGCAGCAAGGAAACAGGGGTGTTAGCATATACGCAGTATTTT,TRBD1,NA,TRBV11-2,TRBJ2-3
CASISTGLAWANVLTF,TGTGCCAGCATTTCAACGGGGCTAGCTTGGGCCAACGTCCTGACTTTC,NA,few,TRBV27,TRBJ2-6
CASSEALKGQKSEALF,TGTGCCAGCAGTGAAGCGTTAAAGGGGCAGAAGTCTGAAGCTTTGTTT,NA,NA,TRBV6-1,TRBJ1-1
CASSEMRGPHEQFF,TGTGCCAGCAGTGAGATGAGGGGCCCTCATGAGCAGTTCTTC,NA,NA,TRBV2,TRBJ2-1
CSASLERGTYNEQFF,TGCAGTGCTAGTCTAGAGCGGGGTACCTACAATGAGCAGTTCTTC,TRBD2,few,TRBV20-1,TRBJ2-1
CASSPWDSDTEAFF,TGTGCCAGCAGTCCATGGGACAGTGACACTGAAGCTTTCTTT,TRBD1,few,TRBV12-3/TRBV12-4,TRBJ1-1
CASSTRRSGTEAFF,TGTGCCAGTAGTACCAGGCGGTCGGGCACTGAAGCTTTCTTT,NA,few,TRBV19,TRBJ1-1
CASSPRGFSGNTIYF,TGTGCCAGCTCACCACGGGGGTTCTCTGGAAACACCATATATTTT,NA,NA,TRBV18,TRBJ1-3
CASSAGLDHIDEQFF,TGTGCCAGCAGCGCAGGACTAGACCACATAGATGAGCAGTTCTTC,TRBD2,NA,TRBV11-1,TRBJ2-1
CASSLRTGGSQPQHF,TGTGCCAGCAGTTTAAGAACAGGGGGCTCTCAGCCCCAGCATTTT,TRBD1,NA,TRBV12-3/TRBV12-4,TRBJ1-5
CASSPPGGRRTGELFF,TGTGCCAGCAGCCCCCCCGGCGGGAGACGCACCGGGGAGCTGTTTTTT,TRBD2,medium-sized,TRBV13,TRBJ2-2
CASSLRPTAKNTEAFF,TGTGCCAGCAGCTTGAGACCGACAGCTAAGAACACTGAAGCTTTCTTT,NA,many,TRBV11-2,TRBJ1-1
CASSLRGAEAFF,TGTGCCAGCAGTTTAAGGGGGGCTGAAGCTTTCTTT,NA,NA,TRBV6-2/TRBV6-3,TRBJ1-1
CASSPGATGLEDTQYF,TGTGCCAGCAGCCCGGGGGCGACTGGGCTGGAAGATACGCAGTATTTT,NA,many,TRBV4-2,TRBJ2-3
CASSSVDSYEQYF,TGTGCCAGCAGTTCCGTGGACAGCTACGAGCAGTACTTC,NA,few,TRBV27,TRBJ2-7
CASSLVGYPLPGNTIYF,TGTGCCAGCAGCTTAGTAGGGTATCCCCTCCCTGGAAACACCATATATTTT,NA,NA,TRBV11-2,TRBJ1-3
CASSPGPAEAFF,TGTGCCAGCTCACCTGGGCCGGCTGAAGCTTTCTTT,NA,NA,TRBV18,TRBJ1-1
CASSSGTTSNEQFF,TGTGCCAGCAGTTCTGGGACAACATCCAATGAGCAGTTCTTC,NA,medium-sized,TRBV27,TRBJ2-1